The rows below give T cell receptor beta chains drawn from one sample of a study of blood T cell repertoires in COVID-19. Only in-frame clones appear in the TCRdb table, and some are missing; sequencing was by immunoSEQ multiplex PCR. The sample yields about 33,000 clones, around 85% seen once. Material for sequencing was peripheral blood. These TCRs come from a human donor in a cohort sampled during active COVID-19. Both conserved end residues are part of each CDR3. Fields, in order: D gene, J gene, V gene, clone size, CDR3 DNA, CDR3 protein. The D gene is left open where the match is weak. Size values are once, few and many counts, or a class for expanded clones, and some rows have none.

D: NA
J: TRBJ1-2
V: TRBV5-4
size: few
DNA: TGTGCCAGCAGTTTTCAGGGGTCTGGCTATGGCTACACCTTC
CDR3: CASSFQGSGYGYTF

D: NA
J: TRBJ2-5
V: TRBV20-1
size: NA
DNA: TGCAGTGCTAGTGTCCCCGCTAAATACCAAGAGACCCAGTACTTC
CDR3: CSASVPAKYQETQYF

D: NA
J: TRBJ2-7
V: TRBV19
size: NA
DNA: TGTGCCAGTAGCCCCGGGACATCGGAGACCTACGAGCAGTACTTC
CDR3: CASSPGTSETYEQYF

D: TRBD2
J: TRBJ2-1
V: TRBV30
size: NA
DNA: TGTGCCTGGAGTACGAGAGCGGGGGGCCCTGAGCAGTTCTTC
CDR3: CAWSTRAGGPEQFF

D: NA
J: TRBJ1-1
V: TRBV6-5
size: NA
DNA: TGTGCCAGCAGTTACGGCTCCAGGTTAATGAACACTGAAGCTTTCTTT
CDR3: CASSYGSRLMNTEAFF

D: NA
J: TRBJ1-1
V: TRBV7-9
size: NA
DNA: TGTGCCAGCAGCTTAGGGTCAGGGGAAGCTTTCTTT
CDR3: CASSLGSGEAFF

D: NA
J: TRBJ1-1
V: TRBV19
size: NA
DNA: TGTGCCAGTAGTATCACAGGGCGGAGGAACACTGAAGCTTTCTTT
CDR3: CASSITGRRNTEAFF

D: TRBD2
J: TRBJ2-1
V: TRBV9
size: few
DNA: TGTGCCAGCAGCCTCACCGGACTAGCGGGAGGGTATGAGCAGTTCTTC
CDR3: CASSLTGLAGGYEQFF

D: NA
J: TRBJ2-3
V: TRBV9
size: NA
DNA: TGTGCCAGCAAAAGTCGGGATACGCAGTATTTT
CDR3: CASKSRDTQYF

D: NA
J: TRBJ1-4
V: TRBV6-5
size: NA
DNA: TGTGCCAGCAGTTACTCTGGGACTAGGGATGAAAAACTGTTTTTT
CDR3: CASSYSGTRDEKLFF

D: TRBD2
J: TRBJ2-7
V: TRBV28
size: NA
DNA: TGTGCCAGCAGTTTGCCCCAGCGGGAGTGGGGATACGAGCAGTACTTC
CDR3: CASSLPQREWGYEQYF

D: TRBD2
J: TRBJ2-5
V: TRBV6-5
size: NA
DNA: TGTGCCAGCAGTTCCCTCCCGCTAGCGGGGGGACCAGCTGCGTACTTC
CDR3: CASSSLPLAGGPAAYF

D: NA
J: TRBJ1-6
V: TRBV9
size: NA
DNA: TGTGCCAGCAGCGTTACAGGTCACCCCTCGAATTCACCCCTCCACTTT
CDR3: CASSVTGHPSNSPLHF

D: TRBD2
J: TRBJ2-7
V: TRBV5-1
size: NA
DNA: TGCGCCAGCAGCCCGACTAGCGGGAGCTACGAGCAGTACTTC
CDR3: CASSPTSGSYEQYF

D: NA
J: TRBJ2-7
V: TRBV30
size: NA
DNA: TGTGCCTGGAGTGTAGGAGACGGCGGGGCCTACGAGCAGTACTTC
CDR3: CAWSVGDGGAYEQYF

D: TRBD2
J: TRBJ2-1
V: TRBV7-2
size: NA
DNA: TGTGCCAGCAGCTTACTCCCTAGCGGGGGGGCTTACAATGAGCAGTTCTTC
CDR3: CASSLLPSGGAYNEQFF

D: NA
J: TRBJ2-1
V: TRBV19
size: NA
DNA: TGTGCCAGTATGTATGAGGGAGTCGGGAAATTCAATGAGCAGTTCTTC
CDR3: CASMYEGVGKFNEQFF

D: TRBD2
J: TRBJ2-7
V: TRBV4-1
size: NA
DNA: TGCGCCAGCAGCCGTCAAGGGACTAGCTTCGCCGGCGAGCAGTACTTC
CDR3: CASSRQGTSFAGEQYF

D: NA
J: TRBJ2-7
V: TRBV21-1
size: NA
DNA: TGTGCCAGCAGCCCTTTTTCGGGGACAGGTGCTGGTCTTAGATACGAGCAGTACTTC
CDR3: CASSPFSGTGAGLRYEQYF

D: TRBD1
J: TRBJ1-1
V: TRBV12-5
size: few
DNA: TGTGCTAGTGGCCCAACCGGGACAGGGGTATTCACTGAAGCTTTCTTT
CDR3: CASGPTGTGVFTEAFF

D: NA
J: TRBJ1-1
V: TRBV27
size: NA
DNA: TGTGCCAGCAGTGGACTCGCGGCCTTTCACACTGAAGCTTTCTTT
CDR3: CASSGLAAFHTEAFF

D: TRBD1
J: TRBJ1-1
V: TRBV30
size: NA
DNA: TGTGCCTGGAGTCCTACAGGGGCAAACACTGAAGCTTTCTTT
CDR3: CAWSPTGANTEAFF